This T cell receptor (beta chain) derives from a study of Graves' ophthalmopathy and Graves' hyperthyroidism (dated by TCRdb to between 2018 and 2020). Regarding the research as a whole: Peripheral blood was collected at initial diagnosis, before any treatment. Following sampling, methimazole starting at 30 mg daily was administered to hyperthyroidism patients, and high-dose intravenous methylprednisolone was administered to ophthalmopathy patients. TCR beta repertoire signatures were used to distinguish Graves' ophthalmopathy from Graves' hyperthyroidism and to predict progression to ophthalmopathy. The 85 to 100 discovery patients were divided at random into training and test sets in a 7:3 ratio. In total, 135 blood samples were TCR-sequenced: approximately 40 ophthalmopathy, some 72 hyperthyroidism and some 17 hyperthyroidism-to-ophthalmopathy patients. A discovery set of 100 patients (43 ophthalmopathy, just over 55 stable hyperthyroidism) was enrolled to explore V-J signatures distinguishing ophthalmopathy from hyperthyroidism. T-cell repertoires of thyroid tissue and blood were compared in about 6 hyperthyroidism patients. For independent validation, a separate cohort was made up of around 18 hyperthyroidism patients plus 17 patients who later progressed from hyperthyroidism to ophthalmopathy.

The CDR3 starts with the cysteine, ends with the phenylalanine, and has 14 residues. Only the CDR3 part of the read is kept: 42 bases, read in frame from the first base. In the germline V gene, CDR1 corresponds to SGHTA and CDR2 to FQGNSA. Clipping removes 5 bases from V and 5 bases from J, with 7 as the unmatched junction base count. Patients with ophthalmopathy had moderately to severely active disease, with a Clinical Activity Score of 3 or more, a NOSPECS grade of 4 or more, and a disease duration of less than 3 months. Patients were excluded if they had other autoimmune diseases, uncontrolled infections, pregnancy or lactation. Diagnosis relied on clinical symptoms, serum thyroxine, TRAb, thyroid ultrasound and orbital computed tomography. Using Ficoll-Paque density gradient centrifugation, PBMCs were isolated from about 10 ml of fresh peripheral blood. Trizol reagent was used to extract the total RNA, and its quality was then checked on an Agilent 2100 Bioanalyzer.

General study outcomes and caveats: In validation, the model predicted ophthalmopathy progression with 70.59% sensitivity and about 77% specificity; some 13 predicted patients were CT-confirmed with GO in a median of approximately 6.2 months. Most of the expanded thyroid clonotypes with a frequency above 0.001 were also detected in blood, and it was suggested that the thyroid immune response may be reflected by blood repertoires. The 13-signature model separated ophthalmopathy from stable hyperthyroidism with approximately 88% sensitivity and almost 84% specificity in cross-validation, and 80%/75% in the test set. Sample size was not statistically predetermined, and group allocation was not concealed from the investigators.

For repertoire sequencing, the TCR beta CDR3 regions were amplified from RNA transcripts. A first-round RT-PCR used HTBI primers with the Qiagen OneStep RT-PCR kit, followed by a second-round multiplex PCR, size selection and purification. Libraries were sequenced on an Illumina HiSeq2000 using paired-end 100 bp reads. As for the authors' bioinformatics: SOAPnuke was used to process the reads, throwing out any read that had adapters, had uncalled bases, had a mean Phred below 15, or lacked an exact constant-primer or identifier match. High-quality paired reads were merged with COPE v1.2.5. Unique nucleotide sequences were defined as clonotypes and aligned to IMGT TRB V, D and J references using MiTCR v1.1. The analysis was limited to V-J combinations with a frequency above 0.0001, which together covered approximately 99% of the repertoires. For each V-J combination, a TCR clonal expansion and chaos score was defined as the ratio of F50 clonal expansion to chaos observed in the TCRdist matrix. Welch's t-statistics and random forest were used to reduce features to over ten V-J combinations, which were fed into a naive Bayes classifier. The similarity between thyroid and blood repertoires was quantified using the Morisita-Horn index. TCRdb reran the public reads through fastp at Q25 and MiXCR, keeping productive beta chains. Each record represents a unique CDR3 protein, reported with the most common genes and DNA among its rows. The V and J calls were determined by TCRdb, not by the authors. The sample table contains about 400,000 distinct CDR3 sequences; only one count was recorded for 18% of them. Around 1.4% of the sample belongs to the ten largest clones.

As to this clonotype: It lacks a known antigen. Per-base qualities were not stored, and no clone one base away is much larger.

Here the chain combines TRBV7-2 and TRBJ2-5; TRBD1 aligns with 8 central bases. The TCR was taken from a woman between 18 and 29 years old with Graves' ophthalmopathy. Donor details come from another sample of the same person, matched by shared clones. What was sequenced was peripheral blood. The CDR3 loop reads CASSHTTGVETQYF. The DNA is TGTGCCAGCAGCCACACGACAGGGGTGGAGACCCAGTACTTC.